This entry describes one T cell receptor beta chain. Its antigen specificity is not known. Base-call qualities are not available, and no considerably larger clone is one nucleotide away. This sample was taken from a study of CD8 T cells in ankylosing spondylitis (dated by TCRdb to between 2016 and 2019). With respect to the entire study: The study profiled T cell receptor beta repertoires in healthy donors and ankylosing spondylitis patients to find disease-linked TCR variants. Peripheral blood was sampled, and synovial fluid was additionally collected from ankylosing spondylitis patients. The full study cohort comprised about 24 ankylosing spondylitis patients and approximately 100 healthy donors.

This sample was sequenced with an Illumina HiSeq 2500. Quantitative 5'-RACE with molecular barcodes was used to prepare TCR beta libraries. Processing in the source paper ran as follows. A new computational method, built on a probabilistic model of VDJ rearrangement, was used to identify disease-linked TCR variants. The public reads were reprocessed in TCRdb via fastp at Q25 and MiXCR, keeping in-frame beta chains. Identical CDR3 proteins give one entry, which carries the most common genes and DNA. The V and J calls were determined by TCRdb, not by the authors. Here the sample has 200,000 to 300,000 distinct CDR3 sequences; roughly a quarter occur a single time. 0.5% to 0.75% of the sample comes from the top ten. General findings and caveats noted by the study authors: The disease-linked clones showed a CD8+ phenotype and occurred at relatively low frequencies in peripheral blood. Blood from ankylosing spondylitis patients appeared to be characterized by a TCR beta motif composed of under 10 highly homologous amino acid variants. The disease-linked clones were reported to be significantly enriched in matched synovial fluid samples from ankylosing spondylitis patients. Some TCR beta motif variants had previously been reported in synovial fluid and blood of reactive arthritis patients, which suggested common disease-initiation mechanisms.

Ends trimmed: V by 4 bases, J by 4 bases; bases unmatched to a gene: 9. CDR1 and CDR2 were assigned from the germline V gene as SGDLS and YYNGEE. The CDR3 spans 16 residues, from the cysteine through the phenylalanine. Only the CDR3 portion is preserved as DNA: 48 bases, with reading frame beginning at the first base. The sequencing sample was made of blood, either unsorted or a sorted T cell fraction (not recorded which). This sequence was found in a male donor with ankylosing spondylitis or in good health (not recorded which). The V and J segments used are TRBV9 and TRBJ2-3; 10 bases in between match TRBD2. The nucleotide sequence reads TGTGCCAGCAGCACCCGAGCGGGGGGGCAAGCAGATACGCAGTATTTT. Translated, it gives CASSTRAGGQADTQYF.